Sequencing of this TCR beta chain was carried out in a study of technical replicates of blood from several donors (dated by TCRdb to the late 2010s). The protocol used for the library was the immunoSEQ multiplex PCR assay. In its TCRdb copy, this immuneACCESS table keeps in-frame sequences only and misses some clones. Where compared with another copy, unresolved V genes explain less than half of these, and the others have no known cause. The sample table contains over 85,000 clones; only one count was recorded for less than 96% of them. 0.36% of the sample lies in the top ten. V has 5 bases trimmed and J has 6 bases trimmed; junction bases matching no gene number 6. The germline V gene (reference sequence) gives CDR1 as MNHEY and CDR2 as SMNVEV. Counted from cysteine to phenylalanine, this CDR3 has 13 amino acids. Of the read, only the CDR3 DNA is kept; its 39 bases are in frame from base 1. This clone turned up a few times. This receptor's antigen is unknown. No qualities accompany the bases; no much larger clone lies one base away.

This receptor was identified in a human donor in good health. The V gene is TRBV27 and the J gene is TRBJ1-1, with 7 junctional bases fitting TRBD1. The sample was T cells isolated from PBMCs. In nucleotide form, the sequence is TGTGCCAGCAGTATTCAGGGGGTAGCTGAAGCTTTCTTT. This sequence encodes CASSIQGVAEAFF.